Following are 15 T cell receptor beta chains from one sample sequenced in a study of T cell repertoires in cytomegalovirus infection. Their antigens remain unidentified. TCRdb analysed the reads with MiXCR anew, one entry per CDR3 protein. In the table there are about 400,000 distinct CDR3 sequences, roughly 36% of which are singletons. The source was cultured PBMCs, collected from culture after CMV antigen stimulation. The receptor source for this set is a human donor in good health (CMV status not recorded). Some clones in this sample may be carry-over from other donors' samples.

The genes are TRBV2 and TRBJ1-4; D is uncertain. Trimming pared 7 bases from V and 8 bases from J, leaving 8 bases between. This CDR3 contains 11 residues. Germline V lookup: CDR1 SNHLY, CDR2 FYNNEI. The CDR3 sequence: CASIRREKLFF. The CDR3 region has the DNA TGTGCCAGCATTCGTCGGGAAAAACTGTTTTTT.

This clonotype occurred a few times. V usage is TRBV10-3 and J usage is TRBJ1-2, with 7 bases fitting TRBD1. The junction had 12 bases not matched to a gene; V was cut back by 4 bases and J by 4 bases. The CDR3 has 16 residues. Germline CDR1 ENHRY, CDR2 SYGVKD. Here the CDR3 DNA reads TGTGCCATCAGTGCGAGGGGGACAGAAGACCTCTATGGCTACACCTTC. This gives the protein CAISARGTEDLYGYTF.

The chain combines TRBV5-1 with TRBJ2-1; 11 bases fit TRBD2. This CDR3 contains 17 residues. From germline, CDR1 is SGHRS and CDR2 YFSETQ. Trimming took 4 bases from V and 1 from J; bases not matched to a gene: 7. This chain's CDR3 is CASSPGLAGVSYNEQFF. The CDR3, as DNA: TGCGCCAGCAGCCCCGGACTAGCGGGCGTTTCCTACAATGAGCAGTTCTTC.

This chain joins TRBV11-2 and TRBJ2-3; 11 bases map to TRBD2. CDR3 length: 14 residues. V was pared by 7 bases and J by 9 bases, with 9 bases of the junction left unmatched. The V gene's germline CDR1 is SGHAT and CDR2 FQNNGV. The CDR3 loop reads CASTDTSGSPTQYF. CDR3 nucleotide sequence: TGTGCCAGCACCGACACTAGCGGGAGTCCAACGCAGTATTTT.

The chain links TRBV5-1 to TRBJ2-7, with TRBD1 matching 10 bases. This CDR3 has 14 amino acids. Trimming cost V 3 bases and J 5 bases; bases outside gene matches: 5. In germline, CDR1 is SGHRS, CDR2 YFSETQ. Written as DNA, the CDR3 is TGCGCCAGCAGCTCGTCCGGGACAGGGGACGAGCAGTACGTC. Translation gives CASSSSGTGDEQYV.

The rearrangement uses TRBV2 and TRBJ2-7; D remains ambiguous. The germline V gene has CDR1 SNHLY and CDR2 FYNNEI. V lost 5 bases, J lost 0 bases, and 8 bases lay in between. CDR3 length equals 13 residues. CDR3 in amino acids: CASSLGHSYEQYF. CDR3 in DNA: TGTGCCAGCAGTCTCGGCCACTCCTACGAGCAGTACTTC.

J is TRBJ2-2 and V is TRBV7-2; 12 bases line up with TRBD2. Per germline, CDR1 SGHTA and CDR2 FQGNSA. The CDR3 extends over 15 amino acids. J gave up 6 bases and V 3 bases, and 2 bases lay outside the gene matches. The CDR3 bases are TGTGCCAGCAGCTTGACTAGCGGGAGTGCCGGGGAGCTGTTTTTT. This codes for CASSLTSGSAGELFF.

Note on this clonotype: One end of the junction is discordant with germline, which a read error may explain. The gene calls are TRBV4-1 and TRBJ2-1, with 8 bases identical to TRBD2. The CDR3 has 16 residues. The germline V gene encodes CDR1 MGHRA and CDR2 YSYEKL. The CDR3 here is CASSPGGELTGNEQFF. CDR3 DNA sequence: TGTGCCAGCAGCCCCGGGGGGGAGCTTACAGGCAATGAGCAGTTCTTC.

This clonotype was found a few times. J is TRBJ1-2 and V is TRBV12-3 or TRBV12-4; weak D call: TRBD1 (5 bases). Trimming pared 6 bases from V and 7 bases from J, leaving 12 bases between. This CDR3 is built from 12 residues. CDR3 loop: CASRSGGSGYTF. Written as DNA, the CDR3 is TGTGCCAGCAGGTCGGGGGGGAGTGGCTACACCTTC.

This clonotype ranks as medium-sized. In DNA form, the CDR3 reads TGTGCCACCAGTGATAGTAGCGGGAGCTCCTACAATGAGCAGTTCTTC. It encodes CATSDSSGSSYNEQFF. The chain has TRBV24-1 and TRBJ2-1; 9 positions agree with TRBD2. Germline V gene sequence: CDR1 KGHDR, CDR2 SFDVKD. V shed 3 bases and J 0 bases; nucleotides not matched to a gene: 2. The CDR3 spans 16 residues.

In this sample, this clonotype turned up once. The chain links TRBV20-1 to TRBJ1-6; D might be TRBD1 (6 bases). Per germline, CDR1 DFQATT and CDR2 SNEGSKA (reference sequence). This CDR3 comprises 17 residues. V lost 0 bases to trimming and J lost 0 bases, with 12 bases between them. DNA for the CDR3: TGCAGTGCTAGAGATGGGGGCAGGCCCTCCTATAATTCACCCCTCCACTTT. This sequence encodes CSARDGGRPSYNSPLHF.

This clonotype was counted only a few times. The genes are TRBV24-1 and TRBJ2-3, with 9 bases identical to TRBD1. The V and J ends lost 3 bases and 1 base, in that order; junction bases with no gene match: 4. This CDR3 is 16 amino acids long. Germline V CDR1 and CDR2: KGHDR, SFDVKD. The CDR3 sequence is CATSDGQGPRTDTQYF. The CDR3 nucleotides read TGTGCCACCAGTGATGGACAGGGGCCCCGCACAGATACGCAGTATTTT.

The sample holds many counts of this clonotype. The chain recombines TRBV7-2 with TRBJ2-3; 9 bases map to TRBD1. The V gene end was trimmed by 8 bases and the J gene end by 4 bases; junction bases not matched to a gene: 1. Germline V gives CDR1 SGHTA, CDR2 FQGNSA. CDR3 length: 12 amino acids. CDR3: CASRTGADTQYF. In DNA, the CDR3 is TGTGCCAGCCGGACAGGGGCAGATACGCAGTATTTT. Using reference TRBV7-2 and TRBJ2-3 for the parts outside the CDR3, the full variable domain is GAGVSQSPSNKVTEKGKDVELRCDPISGHTALYWYRQSLGQGLEFLIYFQGNSAPDKSGLPSDRFSAERTGGSVSTLTIQRTQQEDSAVYLCASRTGADTQYFGPGTRLTVL.

As to this clonotype: With a much larger clone just one base away, this may be a read error. This sequence joins TRBV11-2 and TRBJ2-7; possible D gene TRBD2, 6 bases. CDR1 is SGHAT, CDR2 FQNNGV, per germline. The CDR3 loop spans 15 amino acids. V lost 6 bases and J 4 bases, leaving 19 bases between the germline ends. CDR3 in DNA: TGTGCCAGCAGACAGGATCCGGGACTGGGATACGAGCAGTACTTC. Translation: CASRQDPGLGYEQYF.

The DNA for the CDR3 is TGTGCCAGCAGCTTAAACCCGGGAGGGTTGAACGAGCAGTACTTC. It codes for CASSLNPGGLNEQYF. The V and J genes are TRBV7-3 and TRBJ2-7; the match to TRBD2 covers 8 bases. V lost 1 base, J lost 5 bases, and 7 bases stayed unmatched. The CDR3 contains 15 residues. Germline V gene data show CDR1 as SGHTA and CDR2 as FQGTGA.